The subject of this entry is one T cell receptor (beta chain). Its specificity is unknown. These data come from a study of regulatory T cells in long-lasting Graves disease. This CDR3 has 11 amino acids. The germline V and J ends were trimmed by 7 bases and 6 bases, with 12 bases remaining between them. Germline values: CDR1 SQVTM, CDR2 ANQGSEA. Sequencing libraries for TCR beta were prepared with iRepertoire HTBI primers and Arm-PCR of CDR3 regions. TCRdb re-analysed the multiplex PCR reads in MiXCR, keeping a single row per CDR3 protein. The profile shows approximately 540,000 distinct CDR3 sequences, 12% of them singletons. Study-wide results and caveats: There was favoring of TRBV28, TRBJ1-2 and TRBJ2-5 in persistent disease.

Time point noted: newly diagnosed GD, antithyroid drugs for less than 3 months. Scientists built the TCR library using RNA that was extracted from PBMCs. These data are also associated with another study on T cells in Graves' hyperthyroidism and ophthalmopathy.

The sample here was peripheral blood mononuclear cells (PBMCs), taken at new diagnosis, from a patient treated with antithyroid drugs. The chain employs TRBV29-1 and TRBJ1-2; D is possibly TRBD1 (5 bases). The TCR sequence derives from a woman aged 30 to 39 with Graves disease. The CDR3 region has the DNA TGCAGCGGAGGGGAGAACAATGGCTACACCTTC. Its protein is CSGGENNGYTF.